Presented here are 22 T cell receptor beta chains from one specimen sequenced in a study of CD8 T cells in Susac syndrome. RNA in amounts of roughly 0.45 to 1 ug was reverse transcribed with random hexamers. TCRdb recomputed calls from the immunoSEQ multiplex PCR reads with MiXCR, one row per CDR3 protein. The sample comprises just under 150,000 distinct CDR3 sequences, around 94% of which are singletons, and 0.07% to 0.1% rests with the top ten. Sample: CD4+ T cells from PBMCs. The receptors here all came from a human donor in good health.

The V and J genes are TRBV19 and TRBJ1-5; no clear D gene. CDR1 and CDR2 (germline): LNHDA, SQIVND (reference sequence). The CDR3 has 14 amino acids. Trimming took 6 bases from V and 4 from J, leaving 13 bases between them. As DNA, the CDR3 is TGTGCCAGTAGCCGGTTGGGAGGGAATCAGCCCCAGCATTTT. It encodes CASSRLGGNQPQHF. Using reference TRBV19 and TRBJ1-5 for the parts outside the CDR3, the full variable domain is DGGITQSPKYLFRKEGQNVTLSCEQNLNHDAMYWYRQDPGQGLRLIYYSQIVNDFQKGDIAEGYSVSREKKESFPLTVTSAQKNPTAFYLCASSRLGGNQPQHFGDGTRLSIL.

This clonotype was detected a few times. The chain joins TRBV18 to TRBJ2-7; D possibly corresponds to TRBD2 (5 bases). V dropped 2 bases and J dropped 0 bases, with 11 bases sitting between them. Germline V lookup: CDR1 KGHSH, CDR2 LQKENI. This CDR3 region has 15 residues. The CDR3 spells CASSPSGVSSYEQYF. The CDR3, as DNA: TGTGCCAGCTCACCATCCGGGGTCAGCTCCTACGAGCAGTACTTC.

The chain uses TRBV6-5 and TRBJ1-1; D is unresolved. The germline CDR1 and CDR2 sequences are MNHEY and SVGAGI. Trimming took off 2 bases at V and 0 bases at J, with 4 bases between the two ends. The CDR3 runs to 13 residues. The chain's CDR3 is CASSYNLNTEAFF. DNA for the CDR3: TGTGCCAGCAGTTACAACCTGAACACTGAAGCTTTCTTT.

This chain connects TRBV10-3 to TRBJ1-2; D is possibly TRBD1 (5 bases). The germline V gene encodes CDR1 ENHRY and CDR2 SYGVKD. The ends were cut back, 5 bases at V and 5 bases at J, with 9 bases in the middle. This CDR3 has 12 residues. The CDR3 is CAISTDTYGYTF. CDR3 in DNA: TGTGCCATCAGTACGGACACTTATGGCTACACCTTC.

The CDR3 coding sequence is TGTGCCAGTAGTGGGACCCGGGGGACTGAAGCTTTCTTT. Translated: CASSGTRGTEAFF. The chain combines TRBV19 with TRBJ1-1; D perhaps matches TRBD1 (5 bases). CDR1 is LNHDA, CDR2 SQIVND, per germline (reference sequence). The CDR3 is made up of 13 amino acids. V lost 5 bases and J 5 bases, leaving 12 bases between the germline ends.

The chain has TRBV27 and TRBJ2-7; no definite D call. Trimming cost V 10 bases and J 5 bases, with 18 bases left between them. Germline-derived CDR1 and CDR2 are MNHEY and SMNVEV (reference sequence). This CDR3 is 13 amino acids long. The CDR3 DNA reads TGTGCCACCCTCCGGGCCTCGGGCCACGAGCAGTACTTC. It encodes CATLRASGHEQYF.

The rearrangement uses TRBV7-2 and TRBJ1-4; 7 bases agree with TRBD1. The CDR3 totals 14 residues. V shed 5 bases and J 8 bases; nucleotides not matched to a gene: 8. Germline V gives CDR1 SGHTA, CDR2 FQGNSA. The chain's CDR3 is CASSPGDRREKLFF. The CDR3 DNA sequence: TGTGCCAGCAGCCCCGGGGACAGACGGGAAAAACTGTTTTTT.

The V call is TRBV9, the J call TRBJ1-4; unclear D gene. Germline-derived CDR1 and CDR2 are SGDLS and YYNGEE. Trimming took off 0 bases at V and 8 bases at J, with 14 bases between the two ends. The CDR3 has 15 amino acids. CDR3 amino acids: CASSVGGAMGEKLFF. CDR3 nucleotide sequence: TGTGCCAGCAGCGTAGGTGGAGCAATGGGGGAAAAACTGTTTTTT. The full variable domain, its missing parts supplied by reference TRBV9 and TRBJ1-4, is DSGVTQTPKHLITATGQRVTLRCSPRSGDLSVYWYQQSLDQGLQFLIQYYNGEERAKGNILERFSAQQFPDLHSELNLSSLELGDSALYFCASSVGGAMGEKLFFGSGTQLSVL.

The chain uses TRBV18 and TRBJ1-1, with 7 bases aligning to TRBD1. CDR3 size: 15 residues. The germline CDR1 and CDR2 sequences are KGHSH and LQKENI. Trimming removed 3 bases from V and 5 bases from J; junction bases left unmatched: 9. CDR3 nucleotides: TGTGCCAGCTCACCGGTGAGGGGGCGGGAAACTGAAGCTTTCTTT. This sequence encodes CASSPVRGRETEAFF.

This clonotype was counted once. The J gene is TRBJ2-3, the V gene TRBV6-7; no definite D call. TRBV6-7 is labeled an ORF, and its function is uncertain. The CDR3 covers 12 residues. V lost 2 bases to trimming and J lost 5 bases, with 5 bases between them. Here the CDR3 reads CASSYGRDTQYF. The CDR3 nucleotides are TGTGCCAGCAGTTACGGGCGAGATACGCAGTATTTT.

V is TRBV4-1 and J is TRBJ1-1, with a weak D call TRBD1 (5 bases). CDR1 is MGHRA and CDR2 is YSYEKL in the germline V gene. This CDR3 comprises 17 residues. Trimming took off 0 bases at V and 0 bases at J, with 14 bases between the two ends. The CDR3 spells CASSQDLGGAMNTEAFF. CDR3 coding DNA: TGCGCCAGCAGCCAAGATCTTGGAGGGGCCATGAACACTGAAGCTTTCTTT.

The chain uses TRBV20-1 and TRBJ2-1; 9 nucleotides agree with TRBD2. Germline CDR1 DFQATT, CDR2 SNEGSKA (reference sequence). V shed 1 base and J 5 bases; nucleotides not matched to a gene: 12. This CDR3 is built from 17 residues. The CDR3 DNA sequence: TGCAGTGCTAGAGGCCCGGTGCTAGCGGGGAGGGACAATGAGCAGTTCTTC. This encodes CSARGPVLAGRDNEQFF.

The genes are TRBV18 and TRBJ2-1; D is unclear. The CDR3 length is 14 residues. Trimming removed 0 bases at V and 4 bases at J, with 7 bases between. The V gene's germline CDR1 is KGHSH and CDR2 LQKENI. The CDR3 region has the DNA TGTGCCAGCTCACCACCTTCGCAGTACAATGAGCAGTTCTTC. Its protein is CASSPPSQYNEQFF.

The chain is built from TRBV12-3 or TRBV12-4 and TRBJ1-1; D is perhaps TRBD1 (6 bases). This CDR3 comprises 14 residues. The V end lost 7 bases, the J end lost 5 bases, and 17 bases lay between the germline ends. The CDR3: CASTPTGGLTEAFF. The CDR3 DNA is TGTGCCAGCACCCCTACCGGGGGGCTAACTGAAGCTTTCTTT.

The chain uses TRBV2 and TRBJ2-1; D uncertain. The CDR3 is 13 amino acids. The germline CDR1 and CDR2 sequences are SNHLY and FYNNEI. Trimming stripped 4 bases from V and 3 bases from J, with 7 bases between. In DNA form, the CDR3 reads TGTGCCAGCAGTGTTTGGGGCTACAATGAGCAGTTCTTC. As protein: CASSVWGYNEQFF.

The chain couples TRBV25-1 to TRBJ1-2, with 9 bases aligning to TRBD1. This CDR3 is built from 18 residues. Germline V lookup: CDR1 MGHDK, CDR2 SYGVNS. V shed 6 bases and J 4 bases; nucleotides not matched to a gene: 18. CDR3 sequence reads: CASSPPGQGGIVGYGYTF. The CDR3 bases are TGTGCCAGCAGCCCTCCGGGACAGGGAGGAATTGTAGGCTATGGCTACACCTTC.

This clonotype showed up just once. The chain has TRBV12-3 or TRBV12-4 and TRBJ1-5; D perhaps matches TRBD1 (5 bases). The CDR3 runs to 13 residues. Trimming cost V 1 base and J 11 bases, with 12 bases left between them. The CDR3, as DNA: TGTGCCAGCAGTTTAGTGGCCAGCAGGGCCCAGCATTTT. This translates into CASSLVASRAQHF.

This clonotype was observed a single time. V and J are TRBV18 and TRBJ2-7; D is unresolved. With 3 bases removed from V and 1 base from J, the gap between germline ends came to 10 bases. There are 14 residues in the CDR3. Germline-derived CDR1 and CDR2 are KGHSH and LQKENI. CDR3 loop: CASSPASPSYEQYF. The CDR3 bases are TGTGCCAGCTCACCGGCCAGTCCATCCTACGAGCAGTACTTC.

The V and J genes are TRBV2 and TRBJ2-7; TRBD1 aligns across 10 bases. V was pared by 8 bases and J by 4 bases, with 5 bases of the junction left unmatched. The CDR3 has 13 residues. Germline V CDR1 and CDR2: SNHLY, FYNNEI. Here the CDR3 reads CASERDRGYEQYF. Written as DNA, the CDR3 is TGTGCCAGCGAACGGGACAGGGGTTACGAGCAGTACTTC.

V gene TRBV29-1 combines with J gene TRBJ2-3; 8 bases match TRBD1. J was trimmed by 4 bases and V by 3 bases; bases with no gene match: 6. The CDR3 spans 14 residues. The germline CDR1 and CDR2 sequences are SQVTM and ANQGSEA. Here the CDR3 DNA reads TGCAGCGTTGAGGACAGGGTCAATGCAGATACGCAGTATTTT. It translates to CSVEDRVNADTQYF.

CDR3 protein: CASSQGGLAGIGETQYF. The CDR3 nucleotides read TGTGCCAGCAGCCAAGGAGGACTAGCGGGAATCGGGGAGACCCAGTACTTC. The chain links TRBV3-1 to TRBJ2-5; TRBD2 agrees at 12 bases. Germline CDR1 and CDR2: LGHDT and YNNKEL (reference sequence). Germline trimming cut 1 base from V and 5 bases from J; bases unmatched to any gene: 8. The CDR3 contains 17 residues.

The chain employs TRBV14 and TRBJ1-2; D is ambiguous. The CDR3 has 13 amino acids. Trimming left V 4 bases short and J 3 bases short, with 9 bases between. The germline V gene has CDR1 SGHDN and CDR2 FVKESK. This chain's CDR3 is CASSPELYYGYTF. CDR3 in DNA: TGTGCCAGCAGCCCCGAGTTGTACTATGGCTACACCTTC.